The sequence of this T cell receptor beta chain was determined in a study of Ad26.COV2.S vaccination and SARS-CoV-2 variants (dated by TCRdb to 2020 to 2022). The study in broad terms: Donors in the vaccine arm were drawn from COV1001, a phase I-IIa trial of Ad26.COV2.S in healthy adults that was multicentre, randomized, double-blind and placebo-controlled. Ad26.COV2.S was administered intramuscularly at 5 x 10^10 or 1 x 10^11 viral particles, either as a single shot or as two shots given 56 days apart. The specificity and breadth of SARS-CoV-2-reactive T cell receptors after Ad26.COV2.S vaccination were assessed by TCRbeta repertoire sequencing. A total of approximately 32 samples were included in the TCR-sequenced set, comprising approximately 20 Ad26.COV2.S vaccine recipients, 5 placebo recipients and 8 SARS-CoV-2 convalescent individuals. Trial participants were randomized into five groups of five: low-dose or high-dose Ad26.COV2.S given once or twice, or placebo on both occasions. Throughout the experiments and outcome assessment, investigators stayed blinded to trial group allocation. General study outcomes and caveats: Higher spike-specific TCR breadth was observed in Ad26.COV2.S recipients than in placebo recipients (P = 0.0014). Comparing responses between vaccine doses or regimens was not something the study was powered to do. Comparable non-spike TCR breadth was observed between vaccine and placebo recipients, consistent with only spike being contained in the vaccine. After vaccination, substantial breadth of spike-specific CD8+ and CD4+ T cell responses was reported. The authors noted that total T cell responses may have been underestimated by the TCR breadth and depth analyses.

Details on this clone: What antigen it recognizes has not been identified. Within one base of it there is no much larger clone, and no base qualities were kept.

The treatment or condition label, read with the paper, signifies: some 20 received Ad26.COV2.S at low or high dose, single or two shots; roughly five received placebo; per-sample allocation not given. For vaccine and placebo recipients, the sequenced repertoires came from samples collected on day 63 after the first injection. In Cohort 1b, about two dozen adults aged 18-55 years were enrolled at a single site in Boston, USA, between 29 July and 7 August 2020. As a vaccine, Ad26.COV2.S was a replication-incompetent adenovirus type 26 vector that expressed a prefusion-stabilized SARS-CoV-2 spike protein derived from the original Wuhan strain. The immunoSEQ Assay was the method used to sequence TCRbeta CDR3 regions. After extraction, genomic DNA underwent amplification by bias-controlled multiplex PCR, followed by high-throughput sequencing. Regarding the original processing steps: Collapsing and filtering of sequences were performed to quantify the absolute abundance of each unique TCRbeta CDR3 region. T cell fraction was estimated by normalization of TCRbeta template counts to usable DNA, with usable DNA being measured through amplification of reference genes present in all nucleated cells. Repertoire TCRs were annotated as SARS-CoV-2-specific when V gene, CDR3 amino acid sequence and J gene were exactly matched to a known reactive TCR set. The reference SARS-CoV-2 TCR set came from MIRA and was filtered for enrichment in COVID-19-positive ImmuneCODE repertoires, removing public or cross-reactive TCRs. Using the MIRA antigens, annotated TCRs were further analysed by specific ORF or by position within an ORF. Breadth was defined as annotated unique rearrangements over total unique productive rearrangements; depth was the summed frequency of those rearrangements. Group comparisons of TCR breadth used two-sided Wilcoxon rank-sum tests. Drawn from immuneACCESS, this table holds only the in-frame rearrangements with V and J called that TCRdb kept. Clones are partly lost; checked studies trace under half to an unresolved V gene and leave the rest unexplained. D and trimming come from the DNA, and the V and J calls and clone size come from that table. The sample includes about 400,000 clones, with over 75% observed a single time. Clones ranked in the top ten supply 1.5% to 2% of the sample.

This TCR was sampled from a person aged 18-65 years who received the Ad26.COV2.S COVID-19 vaccine or a placebo. The specimen was peripheral blood, collected in a trial of Ad26.COV2.S vaccine versus placebo.

The CDR3 protein: CASSLNRGRTYEQYF. At the DNA level, the sequence is TGTGCCAGCAGTCTAAACAGGGGGCGCACGTACGAGCAGTACTTC. The rearranged chain carries TRBV28 and TRBJ2-7; 9 of the junction bases match TRBD1. Including the terminal cysteine and phenylalanine, the CDR3 comprises 15 residues. Left in the record is the CDR3 DNA by itself, 45 bases read in frame from the first base. The germline V gene specifies MDHEN as CDR1 and SYDVKM as CDR2. V is trimmed back by 5 bases and J by 4 bases, and the junction contains 9 bases that no gene match accounts for.